A selection of T cell receptor beta chains follows, all from one sample in a study of cytomegalovirus exposure and HLA in healthy donors. TCRdb's table, derived via immunoSEQ multiplex PCR, lists solely in-frame clones and lacks some. The sample carries roughly 140,000 clones, around 90% recorded once. The specimen sequenced was PBMCs. Receptors were obtained from a man aged 18 to 30 in good health and CMV-seropositive. The CDR3 runs from the conserved cysteine through the conserved F or W.

>TRBV7-2|15
CASSLGGARYNEQFF
>TRBV2|14
CASSGGTGAGEQYF
>TRBV5-1|15
CASSTNRENTGELFF
>TRBV10-1|14
CASSESPTSYEQYF
>TRBV15|17
CATSSISSGRWSDTQYF
>TRBV6-5|14
CASSTPGTRSEAFF
>TRBV9|14
CASSVEPLPPVNTF
>TRBV5-1|13
CASSAQITDTQYF
>TRBV27|14
CASRGQGEGYGYTF
>TRBV11-3|13
CASSPYAGNTAFF
>TRBV6-5|15
CASDPNGGALETQYF
>TRBV30|14
CAWSGGGAKNIQYF
>TRBV10-3|15
CAISETGGINGELFF
>TRBV6-1|13
CASTYRENTEAFF
>TRBV4-1|16
CASRSTSGSNIGELFF
>TRBV28|15
CASSPRGYMNTEAFF
>TRBV6-5|15
CASSSWRFGSYEQYF
>TRBV2|12
CASRWQAHEQYF
>TRBV10-3|14
CAISIRDSSYEQYF
>TRBV7-8|15
CASSLGLAWRETQYF
>TRBV6-5|15
CASSYSRQAGSEQFF
>TRBV9|13
CASSAGTTDTQYF